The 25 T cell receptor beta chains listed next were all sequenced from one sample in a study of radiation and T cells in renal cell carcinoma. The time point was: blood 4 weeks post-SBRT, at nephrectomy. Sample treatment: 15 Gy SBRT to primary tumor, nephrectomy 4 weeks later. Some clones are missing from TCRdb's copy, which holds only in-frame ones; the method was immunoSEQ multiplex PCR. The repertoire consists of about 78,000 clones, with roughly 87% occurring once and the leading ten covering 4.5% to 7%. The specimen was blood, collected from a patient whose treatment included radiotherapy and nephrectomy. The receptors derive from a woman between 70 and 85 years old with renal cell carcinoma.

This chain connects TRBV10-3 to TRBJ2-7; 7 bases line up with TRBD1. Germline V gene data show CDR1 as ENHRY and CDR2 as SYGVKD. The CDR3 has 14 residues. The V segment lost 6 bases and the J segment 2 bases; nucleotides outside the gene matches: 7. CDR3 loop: CAISIRDRAYEQYF. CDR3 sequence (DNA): TGTGCCATCAGCATCAGGGACAGAGCCTACGAGCAGTACTTC.

As DNA, the CDR3 is TGTGCCAGTACTCAACCGGGGGAGAAAGCGGCGCAGTACTTC. Its translation is CASTQPGEKAAQYF. The genes are TRBV19 and TRBJ2-7; possible D gene TRBD2, 6 bases. The germline V gene has CDR1 LNHDA and CDR2 SQIVND (reference sequence). Trimming took off 7 bases at V and 9 bases at J, with 22 bases between the two ends. The CDR3 sequence is 14 residues long.

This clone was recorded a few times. CDR3 DNA: TGTGCCACCCTGAATGTGGCTGAAGCTTTCTTT. Amino acid sequence: CATLNVAEAFF. This chain connects TRBV28 to TRBJ1-1; no firm D call. The V gene lost 10 bases and the J gene lost 6 bases, with 12 bases spanning the gap. CDR1 is MDHEN and CDR2 is SYDVKM in the germline V gene. The length of the CDR3 is 11 residues.

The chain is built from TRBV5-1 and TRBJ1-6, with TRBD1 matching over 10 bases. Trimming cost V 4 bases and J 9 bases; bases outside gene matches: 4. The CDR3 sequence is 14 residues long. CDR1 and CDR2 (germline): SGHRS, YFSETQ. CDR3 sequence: CASSGGQGGSPLHF. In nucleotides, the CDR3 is TGCGCCAGCAGCGGCGGACAGGGGGGTTCACCCCTCCACTTT.

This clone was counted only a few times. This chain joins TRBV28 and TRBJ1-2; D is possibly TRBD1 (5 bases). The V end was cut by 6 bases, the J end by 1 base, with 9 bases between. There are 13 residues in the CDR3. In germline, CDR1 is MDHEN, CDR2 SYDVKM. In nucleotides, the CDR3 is TGTGCCAGCAGGGCGACAGTTAACTATGGCTACACCTTC. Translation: CASRATVNYGYTF.

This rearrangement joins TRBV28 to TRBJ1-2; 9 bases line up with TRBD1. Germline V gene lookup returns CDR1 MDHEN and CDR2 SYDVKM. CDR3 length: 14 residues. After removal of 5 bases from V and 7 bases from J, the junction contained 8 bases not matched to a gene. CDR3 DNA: TGTGCCAGCAGTGTCCCTGGGACAGGGTCTGGCTACACCTTC. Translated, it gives CASSVPGTGSGYTF.

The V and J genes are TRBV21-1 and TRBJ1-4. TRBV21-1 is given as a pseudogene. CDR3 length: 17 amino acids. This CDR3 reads CASRRTHRGGYNEKLFF. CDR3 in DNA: TGTGCCAGCAGGCGGACCCACAGGGGAGGGTACAATGAAAAACTGTTTTTT.

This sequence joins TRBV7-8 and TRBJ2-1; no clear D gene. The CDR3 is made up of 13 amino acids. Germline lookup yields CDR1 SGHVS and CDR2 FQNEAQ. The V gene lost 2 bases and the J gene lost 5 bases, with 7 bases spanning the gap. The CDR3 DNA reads TGTGCCAGCAGCTTATTACTAAACAATGAGCAGTTCTTC. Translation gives CASSLLLNNEQFF.

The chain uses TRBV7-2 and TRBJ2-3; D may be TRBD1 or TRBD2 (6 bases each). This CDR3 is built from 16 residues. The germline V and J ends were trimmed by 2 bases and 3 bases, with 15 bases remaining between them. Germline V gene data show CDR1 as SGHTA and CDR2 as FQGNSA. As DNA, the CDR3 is TGTGCCAGCAGCTTACAGAGGGGGGCCGGAACAGATACGCAGTATTTT. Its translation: CASSLQRGAGTDTQYF.

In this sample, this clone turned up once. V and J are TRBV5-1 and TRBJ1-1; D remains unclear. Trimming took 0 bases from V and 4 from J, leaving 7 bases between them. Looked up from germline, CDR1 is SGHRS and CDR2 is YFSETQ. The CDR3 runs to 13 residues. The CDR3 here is CASSLGFGTEAFF. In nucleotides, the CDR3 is TGCGCCAGCAGCTTGGGGTTTGGCACTGAAGCTTTCTTT.

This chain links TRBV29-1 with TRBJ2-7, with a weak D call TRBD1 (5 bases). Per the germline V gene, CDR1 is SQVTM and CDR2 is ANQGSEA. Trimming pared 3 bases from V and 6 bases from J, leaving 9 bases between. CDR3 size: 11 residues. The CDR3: CSVDSGSEQYF. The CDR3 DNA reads TGCAGCGTTGATTCAGGGTCCGAGCAGTACTTC.

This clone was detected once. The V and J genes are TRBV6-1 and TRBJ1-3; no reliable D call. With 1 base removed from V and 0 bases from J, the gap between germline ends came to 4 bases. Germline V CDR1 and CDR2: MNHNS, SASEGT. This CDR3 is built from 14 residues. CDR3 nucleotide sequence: TGTGCCAGCAGTGAAGTGAGCTCTGGAAACACCATATATTTT. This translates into CASSEVSSGNTIYF.

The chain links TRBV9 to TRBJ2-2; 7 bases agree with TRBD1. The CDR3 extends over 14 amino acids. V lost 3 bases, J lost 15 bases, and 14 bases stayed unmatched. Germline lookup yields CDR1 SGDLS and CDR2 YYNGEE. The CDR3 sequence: CASSAITGAGMMFF. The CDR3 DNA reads TGTGCCAGCAGCGCAATCACAGGGGCGGGTATGATGTTTTTT.

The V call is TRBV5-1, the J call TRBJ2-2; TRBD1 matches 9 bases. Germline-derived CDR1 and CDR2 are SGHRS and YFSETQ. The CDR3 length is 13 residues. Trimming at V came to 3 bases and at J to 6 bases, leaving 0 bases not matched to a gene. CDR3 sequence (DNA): TGCGCCAGCAGCTGGGACAGGGCCGGGGAGCTGTTTTTT. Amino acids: CASSWDRAGELFF.

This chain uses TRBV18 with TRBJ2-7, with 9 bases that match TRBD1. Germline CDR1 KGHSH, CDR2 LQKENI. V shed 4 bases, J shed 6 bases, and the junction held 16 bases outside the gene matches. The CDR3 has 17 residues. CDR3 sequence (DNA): TGTGCCAGCTCACTCGATCGGACAGGGGCCCCTCCGGGCGAGCAGTACTTC. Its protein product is CASSLDRTGAPPGEQYF. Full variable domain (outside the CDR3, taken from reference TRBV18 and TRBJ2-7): NAGVMQNPRHLVRRRGQEARLRCSPMKGHSHVYWYRQLPEEGLKFMVYLQKENIIDESGMPKERFSAEFPKEGPSILRIQQVVRGDSAAYFCASSLDRTGAPPGEQYFGPGTRLTVT.

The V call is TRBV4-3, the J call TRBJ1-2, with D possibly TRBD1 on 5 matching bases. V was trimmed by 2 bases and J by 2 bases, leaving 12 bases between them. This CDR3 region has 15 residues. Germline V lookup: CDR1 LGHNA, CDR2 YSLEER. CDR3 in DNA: TGCGCCAGCAGCCAATCCGACCGGGACAACTATGGCTACACCTTC. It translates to CASSQSDRDNYGYTF.

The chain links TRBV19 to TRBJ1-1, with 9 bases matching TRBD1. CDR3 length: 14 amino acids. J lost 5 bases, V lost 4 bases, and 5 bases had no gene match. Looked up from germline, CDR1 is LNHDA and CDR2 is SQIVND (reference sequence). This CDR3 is CASSTYGQGTEAFF. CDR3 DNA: TGTGCCAGTAGTACTTACGGACAGGGGACTGAAGCTTTCTTT.

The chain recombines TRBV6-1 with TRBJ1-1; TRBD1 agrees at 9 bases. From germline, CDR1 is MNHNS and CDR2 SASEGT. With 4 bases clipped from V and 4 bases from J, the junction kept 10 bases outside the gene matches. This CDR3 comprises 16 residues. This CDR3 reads CASSGDRGSRGTEAFF. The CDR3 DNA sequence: TGTGCCAGCAGTGGCGACAGGGGGAGTAGGGGCACTGAAGCTTTCTTT.

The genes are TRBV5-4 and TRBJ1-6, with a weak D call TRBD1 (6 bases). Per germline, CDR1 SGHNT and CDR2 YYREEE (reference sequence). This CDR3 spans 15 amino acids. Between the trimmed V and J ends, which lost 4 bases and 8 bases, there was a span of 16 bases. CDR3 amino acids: CASSPGPGDDSPLHF. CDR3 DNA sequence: TGTGCCAGCAGCCCTGGTCCAGGGGACGATTCACCCCTCCACTTT.

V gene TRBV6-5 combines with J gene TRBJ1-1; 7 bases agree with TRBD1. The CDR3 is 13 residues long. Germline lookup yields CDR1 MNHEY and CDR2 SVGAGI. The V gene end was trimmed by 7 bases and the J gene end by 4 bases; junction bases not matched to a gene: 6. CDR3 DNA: TGTGCCAGCACAAGACAGGGAGGCACTGAAGCTTTCTTT. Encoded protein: CASTRQGGTEAFF.

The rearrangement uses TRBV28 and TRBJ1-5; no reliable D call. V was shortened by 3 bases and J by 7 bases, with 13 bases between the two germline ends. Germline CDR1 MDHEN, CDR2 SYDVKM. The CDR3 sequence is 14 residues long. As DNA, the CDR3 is TGTGCCAGCAGTTTTGAACAGAACGGACAGCCCCAGCATTTT. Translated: CASSFEQNGQPQHF.

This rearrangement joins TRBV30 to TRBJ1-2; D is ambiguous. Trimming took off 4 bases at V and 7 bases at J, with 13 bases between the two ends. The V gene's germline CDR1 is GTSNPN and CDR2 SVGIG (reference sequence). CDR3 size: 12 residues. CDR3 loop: CAWNKVDGGYTF. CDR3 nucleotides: TGTGCCTGGAATAAGGTAGATGGTGGCTACACCTTC.

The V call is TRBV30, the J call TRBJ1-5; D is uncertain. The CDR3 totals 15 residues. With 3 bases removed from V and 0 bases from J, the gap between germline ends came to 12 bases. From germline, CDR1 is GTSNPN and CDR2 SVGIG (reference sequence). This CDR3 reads CAWSRAAYSNQPQHF. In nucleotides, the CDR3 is TGTGCCTGGAGCCGGGCGGCTTATAGCAATCAGCCCCAGCATTTT. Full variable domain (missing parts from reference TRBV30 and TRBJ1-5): SQTIHQWPATLVQPVGSPLSLECTVEGTSNPNLYWYRQAAGRGLQLLFYSVGIGQISSEVPQNLSASRPQDRQFILSSKKLLLSDSGFYLCAWSRAAYSNQPQHFGDGTRLSIL.

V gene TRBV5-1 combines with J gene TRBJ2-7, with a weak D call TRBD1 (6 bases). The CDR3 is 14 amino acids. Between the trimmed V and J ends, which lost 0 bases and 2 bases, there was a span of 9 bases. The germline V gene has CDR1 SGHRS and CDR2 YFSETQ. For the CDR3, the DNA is TGCGCCAGCAGCTTGGGCAACAGGGCCTACGAGCAGTACTTC. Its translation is CASSLGNRAYEQYF.

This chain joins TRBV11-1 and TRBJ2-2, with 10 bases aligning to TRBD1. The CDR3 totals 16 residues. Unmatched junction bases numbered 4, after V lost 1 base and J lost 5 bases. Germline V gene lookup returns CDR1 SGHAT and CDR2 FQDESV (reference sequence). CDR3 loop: CASSLEWGQGTGELFF. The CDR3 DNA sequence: TGTGCCAGCAGCTTAGAATGGGGACAGGGGACCGGGGAGCTGTTTTTT.